The clone carrying this T cell receptor (beta chain) was counted once. The record originates from a study of blood T cell repertoires in COVID-19. Looking at the study overall: Acute-phase and convalescent COVID-19 samples originated in the United States, Italy and Spain.

The table came from immunoSEQ multiplex PCR; TCRdb's copy has only in-frame clones and leaves some out. Of about 150,000 clones listed, more than 80% are singletons. This CDR3 contains 13 residues. Per the germline V gene, CDR1 is MRHNA and CDR2 is SNTAGT. Deletions cut 5 bases from V and 6 bases from J, with 11 bases between. Sample: peripheral blood. The gene calls are TRBV6-4 and TRBJ2-1; tentative D call: TRBD2 (6 bases). The TCR was taken from a man aged 18-30 years with COVID-19, enrolled during active disease. The CDR3 coding sequence is TGTGCCAGCAGTTTCGGGAGTAGCAATGAGCAGTTCTTC. Translated, it gives CASSFGSSNEQFF.